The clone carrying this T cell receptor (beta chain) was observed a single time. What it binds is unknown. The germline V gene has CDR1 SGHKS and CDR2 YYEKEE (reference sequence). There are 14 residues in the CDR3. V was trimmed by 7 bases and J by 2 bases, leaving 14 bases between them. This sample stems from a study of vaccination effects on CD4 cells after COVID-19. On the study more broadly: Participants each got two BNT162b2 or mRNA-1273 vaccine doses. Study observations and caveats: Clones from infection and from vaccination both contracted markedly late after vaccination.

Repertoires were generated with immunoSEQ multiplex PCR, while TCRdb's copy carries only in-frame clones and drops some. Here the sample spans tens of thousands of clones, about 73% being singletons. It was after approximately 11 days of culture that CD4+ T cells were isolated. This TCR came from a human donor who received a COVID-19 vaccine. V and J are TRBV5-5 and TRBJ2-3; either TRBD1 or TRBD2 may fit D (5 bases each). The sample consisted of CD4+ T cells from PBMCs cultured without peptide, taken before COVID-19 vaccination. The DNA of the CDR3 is TGTGCCAGCTCTCCGGGACCTGTCACAGATACGCAGTATTTT. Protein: CASSPGPVTDTQYF.